Below, 29 T cell receptor beta chains from the same sample are listed, as sequenced in a study of CD8 T cells in ankylosing spondylitis. TCRdb used MiXCR to reprocess the 5' RACE reads, holding one entry per CDR3 protein. The sample lists around 130,000 distinct CDR3 sequences; around 15% were seen once. Source material: blood, either unsorted or a sorted T cell fraction (not recorded which). All receptors come from a female donor with ankylosing spondylitis or in good health (not recorded which).

CDR3 loop: CASIGRLADTQYF. The CDR3 DNA sequence: TGTGCCAGTATTGGGAGGTTGGCAGATACGCAGTATTTT. The V and J genes are TRBV19 and TRBJ2-3, with D perhaps matching TRBD2 (6 bases). Trimming shortened V by 7 bases and J by 4 bases, and 12 bases separated the two germline ends. This CDR3 has 13 amino acids. The germline CDR1 and CDR2 sequences are LNHDA and SQIVND (reference sequence).

This clonotype was observed many times. The chain combines TRBV5-1 with TRBJ2-5; D unclear. V was shortened by 4 bases and J by 2 bases, with 12 bases between the two germline ends. CDR1 SGHRS and CDR2 YFSETQ come from the germline V gene. This CDR3 comprises 14 residues. The CDR3, as DNA: TGCGCCAGCAGCCAGTCCGTCCTACAAGAGACCCAGTACTTC. This encodes CASSQSVLQETQYF.

A word on this clonotype: Being one base from a much bigger clone, this may be a read error. This chain links TRBV3-1 with TRBJ2-2; possibly TRBD1 for D (6 bases). The CDR3 has 16 residues. From germline, CDR1 is LGHDT and CDR2 YNNKEL (reference sequence). The CDR3 sequence is CVSSPDRGRNTGELFF. CDR3 coding DNA: TGTGTCAGCAGCCCAGATAGGGGGAGAAACACCGGGGAGCTGTTTTTT.

The gene calls are TRBV5-1 and TRBJ1-3; tentatively, D is TRBD1 (6 bases). Trimming took off 3 bases at V and 0 bases at J, with 13 bases between the two ends. The CDR3 covers 16 residues. The germline CDR1 and CDR2 sequences are SGHRS and YFSETQ. The CDR3 sequence is CASSSSKGGSGNTIYF. For the CDR3, the DNA is TGCGCCAGCAGCTCAAGCAAGGGGGGCTCTGGAAACACCATATATTTT.

The chain has TRBV28 and TRBJ2-3; 7 nucleotides line up with TRBD2. The CDR3 totals 15 residues. Trimming took 6 bases from V and 1 from J; bases not matched to a gene: 7. Germline CDR1 and CDR2: MDHEN and SYDVKM. CDR3 amino acids: CASRTLRGGTDTQYF. CDR3 DNA sequence: TGTGCCAGCAGAACCCTCCGGGGGGGCACAGATACGCAGTATTTT.

Written as DNA, the CDR3 is TGCGCCAGCAGCTTGGTCTCCGGGGCGATCTACAATGAGCAGTTCTTC. Amino acid sequence: CASSLVSGAIYNEQFF. The rearrangement links TRBV5-1 to TRBJ2-1; D is possibly TRBD1 or TRBD2 (5 bases each). V lost 0 bases and J 3 bases, leaving 13 bases between the germline ends. The CDR3 covers 16 residues. Germline lookup yields CDR1 SGHRS and CDR2 YFSETQ.

This clonotype was seen a few times. V is TRBV18 and J is TRBJ2-1; D tentatively fits TRBD1 or TRBD2 (5 bases each). Trimming removed 1 base from V and 2 bases from J, with 9 bases in between. CDR1 KGHSH and CDR2 LQKENI come from the germline V gene. The CDR3 length is 15 residues. CDR3 coding DNA: TGTGCCAGCTCACCACAGGGGAGCGCCTACAATGAGCAGTTCTTC. The encoded protein is CASSPQGSAYNEQFF.

This clonotype came up many times. This chain connects TRBV5-5 to TRBJ2-5; 7 bases align to TRBD1. The CDR3 sequence is 17 residues long. The V gene's germline CDR1 is SGHKS and CDR2 YYEKEE (reference sequence). Germline trimming cut 0 bases from V and 1 base from J; bases unmatched to any gene: 9. The CDR3: CASSLALDREPQETQYF. CDR3 nucleotide sequence: TGTGCCAGCAGCTTGGCTCTAGACAGGGAACCCCAAGAGACCCAGTACTTC.

This clonotype was detected many times. The CDR3 reads CASSFGAGPPSYNEQFF. The CDR3 region has the DNA TGCGCCAGCAGCTTTGGGGCGGGGCCTCCTTCCTACAATGAGCAGTTCTTC. The rearrangement joins TRBV5-1 to TRBJ2-1; maybe TRBD2 (6 bases). Germline V lookup: CDR1 SGHRS, CDR2 YFSETQ. The CDR3 runs 17 residues. Trimming cost V 2 bases and J 1 base, with 16 bases left between them.

This rearrangement joins TRBV7-2 to TRBJ2-3; D call uncertain. CDR3 size: 12 residues. Trimming took off 8 bases at V and 2 bases at J, with 8 bases between the two ends. CDR1 SGHTA and CDR2 FQGNSA come from the germline V gene. CDR3 nucleotide sequence: TGTGCCAGCGAGCCAGACACAGATACGCAGTATTTT. Its protein is CASEPDTDTQYF.

As for this clonotype: A junction boundary mismatches the germline segment, possibly from a read error. J is TRBJ2-2 and V is TRBV9; 15 positions agree with TRBD2. Germline lookup yields CDR1 SGDLS and CDR2 YYNGEE. The CDR3 runs to 19 residues. CDR3 DNA sequence: TGTGCCAGCAGCGTAGAAGGACTAGCGGGGGGGATTAACACCGGGGAGCCGTTTTTT. It is translated as CASSVEGLAGGINTGEPFF.

This clonotype was seen at least ten times. The chain is built from TRBV20-1 and TRBJ2-1; D ambiguous. With 1 base removed from V and 2 bases from J, the gap between germline ends came to 0 bases. Germline CDR1 reads DFQATT; CDR2 reads SNEGSKA (reference sequence). The CDR3 loop spans 11 amino acids. CDR3 sequence: CSARAYNEQFF. The CDR3 region has the DNA TGCAGTGCTAGAGCCTACAATGAGCAGTTCTTC.

Details on this clonotype: A single base separates this from a much larger clone, so it may be a read error. The chain is built from TRBV6-1 and TRBJ2-2; perhaps TRBD2 as D (6 bases). Germline V gene sequence: CDR1 MNHNS, CDR2 SASEGT. This CDR3 has 15 residues. CDR3 nucleotide sequence: TGTGTCAGCCATCCGGAGGGAACGAACACCGGGGAGCTGTTTTTT. It encodes CVSHPEGTNTGELFF.

This clonotype was seen ten or more times. The rearrangement uses TRBV6-5 and TRBJ1-2; 11 bases line up with TRBD1. The germline gives CDR1 MNHEY, CDR2 SVGAGI. With 2 bases clipped from V and 2 bases from J, the junction kept 4 bases outside the gene matches. The CDR3 has 16 residues. CDR3 nucleotide sequence: TGTGCCAGCAGTTACGTCAGGACAGGGGGCAACTATGGCTACACCTTC. Amino acid sequence: CASSYVRTGGNYGYTF.

This clonotype was counted at least ten times. This chain connects TRBV7-6 to TRBJ2-3; a weak D match, TRBD2 (6 bases). Germline CDR1 reads SGHVS; CDR2 reads FNYEAQ. The CDR3 has 16 amino acids. V was cut by 0 bases and J by 0 bases, with 10 bases left in between. This chain's CDR3 is CASSLAAGSSTDTQYF. The CDR3 nucleotides are TGTGCCAGCAGCTTAGCGGCGGGATCTAGCACAGATACGCAGTATTTT.

This clonotype appeared many times. The chain uses TRBV3-1 and TRBJ1-1; 11 bases are a match to TRBD1. Germline loops: CDR1 LGHDT, CDR2 YNNKEL (reference sequence). With 4 bases clipped from V and 10 bases from J, the junction kept 5 bases outside the gene matches. This CDR3 contains 13 residues. The CDR3 loop is CASSRTGGVSAFF. DNA of the CDR3: TGTGCCAGCAGCCGGACAGGGGGCGTGTCAGCTTTCTTT.

There are many counts of this clonotype. This rearrangement joins TRBV29-1 to TRBJ1-1; D call uncertain. The V gene's germline CDR1 is SQVTM and CDR2 ANQGSEA. This CDR3 comprises 13 residues. V was clipped by 5 bases and J by 0 bases, with 10 bases between them. CDR3 DNA sequence: TGCAGCGTTCATGGACGAATGAACACTGAAGCTTTCTTT. Its protein is CSVHGRMNTEAFF.

Of note for this clonotype: This may be a read error, as it is one base from a much larger clone. This sequence joins TRBV7-6 and TRBJ2-2, with 12 bases fitting TRBD2. Germline V lookup: CDR1 SGHVS, CDR2 FNYEAQ. The V gene end was trimmed by 8 bases and the J gene end by 1 base; junction bases not matched to a gene: 14. CDR3 length: 19 residues. CDR3 bases: TGTGCCAGCGGCCCGAGGTCTAGCGGGGGGGTGAGGAACACCGGGGAGCTGTTTTTT. This encodes CASGPRSSGGVRNTGELFF.

The chain couples TRBV5-6 to TRBJ2-3; the D gene could be TRBD1 or TRBD2 (5 bases each). Germline assignment: CDR1 SGHDT and CDR2 YYEEEE. V lost 2 bases to trimming and J lost 4 bases, with 8 bases between them. The CDR3 loop spans 13 amino acids. CDR3 in amino acids: CASSFGTPDTQYF. DNA for the CDR3: TGTGCCAGCAGCTTCGGGACGCCAGATACGCAGTATTTT.

Comment on this clonotype: Its ends do not fully match the called genes, so a read error is possible. V and J are TRBV12-3 or TRBV12-4 and TRBJ2-1; 7 positions match TRBD2. This CDR3 contains 19 residues. The chain's CDR3 is CASCFVSGWRERSYNEQFF. CDR3 coding DNA: TGTGCCAGCTGTTTCGTAAGTGGTTGGCGGGAGCGTTCCTACAATGAGCAGTTCTTC.

A few counts support this clonotype. V and J are TRBV5-1 and TRBJ2-5; TRBD1 is a possible D gene (5 bases). V dropped 0 bases and J dropped 1 base, with 13 bases sitting between them. Germline lookup yields CDR1 SGHRS and CDR2 YFSETQ. This CDR3 contains 16 residues. CDR3 nucleotides: TGCGCCAGCAGCTTGGAGGGGTTAAGGTTCCAAGAGACCCAGTACTTC. It yields the protein CASSLEGLRFQETQYF. The variable domain in full, with the rest retrieved from reference TRBV5-1 and TRBJ2-5, is KAGVTQTPRYLIKTRGQQVTLSCSPISGHRSVSWYQQTPGQGLQFLFEYFSETQRNKGNFPGRFSGRQFSNSRSEMNVSTLELGDSALYLCASSLEGLRFQETQYFGPGTRLLVL.

This clonotype was counted many times. The chain combines TRBV5-1 with TRBJ2-2; 9 positions agree with TRBD1. Germline loops: CDR1 SGHRS, CDR2 YFSETQ. With 3 bases clipped from V and 1 base from J, the junction kept 4 bases outside the gene matches. The CDR3 has 16 amino acids. The CDR3 nucleotides are TGCGCCAGCAGCTGGACAGGGGCTATGAACACCGGGGAGCTGTTTTTT. It yields the protein CASSWTGAMNTGELFF.

The gene calls are TRBV20-1 and TRBJ2-5, with 8 bases identical to TRBD2. CDR3 length equals 15 residues. Trimming cost V 0 bases and J 4 bases; bases outside gene matches: 7. In germline, CDR1 is DFQATT, CDR2 SNEGSKA (reference sequence). The CDR3 sequence: CSARDLGRESETQYF. For the CDR3, the DNA is TGCAGTGCTAGAGACCTCGGGAGGGAATCAGAGACCCAGTACTTC.

The rearrangement links TRBV20-1 to TRBJ2-4, with D uncertain. The length of the CDR3 is 16 residues. Between the trimmed V and J ends, which lost 1 base and 0 bases, there was a span of 13 bases. Germline-derived CDR1 and CDR2 are DFQATT and SNEGSKA (reference sequence). The CDR3 here is CSARVIRALAKNIQYF. Written as DNA, the CDR3 is TGCAGTGCTAGAGTAATCCGGGCCCTAGCCAAAAACATTCAGTACTTC.

The CDR3 nucleotides are TGTGCCAGCAGCTTAGCGGAGGGGTTCTATGGCTACACCTTC. It translates to CASSLAEGFYGYTF. V and J are TRBV7-9 and TRBJ1-2, with D possibly matching TRBD1 (5 bases). The V and J ends lost 0 bases and 4 bases respectively, with 9 bases between them. The CDR3 spans 14 residues. CDR1 and CDR2 from the germline V gene are SEHNR and FQNEAQ (reference sequence).

This clonotype has ten or more counts. The rearrangement uses TRBV6-1 and TRBJ2-4; maybe TRBD1 (6 bases). This CDR3 contains 14 residues. Deletions cut 6 bases from V and 2 bases from J, with 11 bases between. CDR1 is MNHNS, CDR2 SASEGT, per germline. CDR3 sequence (DNA): TGTGCCAGCAGCTCAGGGACAACCAAAAACATTCAGTACTTC. It encodes CASSSGTTKNIQYF.

The chain recombines TRBV5-1 with TRBJ1-1; D remains unclear. CDR1 is SGHRS, CDR2 YFSETQ, per germline. Trimming cost V 0 bases and J 1 base, with 13 bases left between them. The CDR3 runs 16 residues. The CDR3 DNA follows: TGCGCCAGCAGCTTGGGGTACCTTGGGGAGAACACTGAAGCTTTCTTT. This encodes CASSLGYLGENTEAFF.

V and J are TRBV6-1 and TRBJ2-1; 9 bases line up with TRBD1. This CDR3 contains 15 residues. With V trimmed by 6 bases and J by 4 bases, 7 bases remained unmatched. Germline CDR1 reads MNHNS; CDR2 reads SASEGT. In DNA, the CDR3 is TGTGCCAGCAGCCAAGCGGGACAGGGATACAATGAGCAGTTCTTC. Encoded protein: CASSQAGQGYNEQFF.

This clonotype was picked up a small number of times. The chain couples TRBV12-3 or TRBV12-4 to TRBJ2-1; 9 positions match TRBD2. The CDR3 loop spans 15 amino acids. The ends lost 3 bases at V and 3 bases at J; junction bases unmatched: 3. The CDR3 loop reads CASSFAAGGYNEQFF. CDR3 coding DNA: TGTGCCAGCAGTTTCGCAGCGGGAGGCTACAATGAGCAGTTCTTC.